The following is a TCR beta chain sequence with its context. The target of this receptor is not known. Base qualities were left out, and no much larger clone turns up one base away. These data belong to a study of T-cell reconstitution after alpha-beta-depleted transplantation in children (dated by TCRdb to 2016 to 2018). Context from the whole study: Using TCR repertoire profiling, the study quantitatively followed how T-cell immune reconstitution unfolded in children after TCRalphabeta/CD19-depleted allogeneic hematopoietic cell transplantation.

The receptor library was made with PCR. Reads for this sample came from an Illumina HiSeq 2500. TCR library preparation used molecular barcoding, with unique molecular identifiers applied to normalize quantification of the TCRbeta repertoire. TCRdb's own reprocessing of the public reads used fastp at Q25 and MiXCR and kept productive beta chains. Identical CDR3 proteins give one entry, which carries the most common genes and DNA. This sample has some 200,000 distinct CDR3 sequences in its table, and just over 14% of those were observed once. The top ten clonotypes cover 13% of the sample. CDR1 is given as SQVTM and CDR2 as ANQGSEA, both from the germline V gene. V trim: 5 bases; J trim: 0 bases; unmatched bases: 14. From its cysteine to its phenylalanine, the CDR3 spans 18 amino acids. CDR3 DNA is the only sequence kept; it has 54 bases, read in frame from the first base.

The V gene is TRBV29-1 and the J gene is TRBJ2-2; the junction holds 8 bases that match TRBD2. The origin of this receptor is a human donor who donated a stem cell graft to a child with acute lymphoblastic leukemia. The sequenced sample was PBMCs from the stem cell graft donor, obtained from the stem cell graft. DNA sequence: TGCAGCGTTTCTACAAGAATACTAGCGGATACGAACACCGGGGAGCTGTTTTTT. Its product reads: CSVSTRILADTNTGELFF.